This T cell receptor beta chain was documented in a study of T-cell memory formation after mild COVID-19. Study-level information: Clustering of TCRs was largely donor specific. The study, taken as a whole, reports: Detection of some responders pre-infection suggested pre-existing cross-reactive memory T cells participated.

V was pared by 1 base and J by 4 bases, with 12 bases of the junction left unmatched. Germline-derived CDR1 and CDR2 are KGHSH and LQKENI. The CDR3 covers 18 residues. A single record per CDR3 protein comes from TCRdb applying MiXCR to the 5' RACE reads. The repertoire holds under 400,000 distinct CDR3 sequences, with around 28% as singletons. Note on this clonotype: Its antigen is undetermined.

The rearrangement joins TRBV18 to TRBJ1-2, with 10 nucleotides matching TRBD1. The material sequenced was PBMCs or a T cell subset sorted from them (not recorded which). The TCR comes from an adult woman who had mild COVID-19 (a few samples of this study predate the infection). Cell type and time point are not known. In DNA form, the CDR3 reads TGTGCCAGCTCACCACGGCGGTCCGAGACAGGGGGCCTCTATGGCTACACCTTC. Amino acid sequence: CASSPRRSETGGLYGYTF.